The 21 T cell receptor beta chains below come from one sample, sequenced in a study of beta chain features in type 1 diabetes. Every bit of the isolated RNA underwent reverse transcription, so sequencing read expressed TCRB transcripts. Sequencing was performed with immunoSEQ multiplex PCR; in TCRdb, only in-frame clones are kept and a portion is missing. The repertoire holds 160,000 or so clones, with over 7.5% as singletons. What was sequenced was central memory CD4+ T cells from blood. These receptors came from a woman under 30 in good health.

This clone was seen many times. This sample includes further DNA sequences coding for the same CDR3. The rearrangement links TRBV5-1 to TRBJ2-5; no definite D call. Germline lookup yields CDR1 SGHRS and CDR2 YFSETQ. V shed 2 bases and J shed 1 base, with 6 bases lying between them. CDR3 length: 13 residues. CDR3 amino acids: CASSFNSQETQYF. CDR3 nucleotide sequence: TGCGCCAGCAGCTTCAACTCCCAAGAGACCCAGTACTTC.

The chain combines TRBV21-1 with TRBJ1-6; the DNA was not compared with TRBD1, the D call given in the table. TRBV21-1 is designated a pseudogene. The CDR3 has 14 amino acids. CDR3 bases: TGTGCCAGCAGACAGGGTTTAGATAATTCACCCCTCCACTTT. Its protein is CASRQGLDNSPLHF.

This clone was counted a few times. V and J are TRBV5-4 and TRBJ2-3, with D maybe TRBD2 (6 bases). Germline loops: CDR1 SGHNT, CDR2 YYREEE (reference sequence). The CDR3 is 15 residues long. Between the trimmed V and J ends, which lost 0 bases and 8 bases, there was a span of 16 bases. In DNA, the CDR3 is TGTGCCAGCAGCTTGGGCGGGACTCTCTCTCTTACGCAGTATTTT. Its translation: CASSLGGTLSLTQYF.

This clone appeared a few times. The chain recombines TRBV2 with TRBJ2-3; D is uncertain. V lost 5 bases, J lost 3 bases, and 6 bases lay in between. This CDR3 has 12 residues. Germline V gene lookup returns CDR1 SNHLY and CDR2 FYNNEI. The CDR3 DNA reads TGTGCCAGCAGTTTAGAAACAGATACGCAGTATTTT. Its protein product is CASSLETDTQYF. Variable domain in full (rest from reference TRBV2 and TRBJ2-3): EPEVTQTPSHQVTQMGQEVILRCVPISNHLYFYWYRQILGQKVEFLVSFYNNEISEKSEIFDDQFSVERPDGSNFTLKIRSTKLEDSAMYFCASSLETDTQYFGPGTRLTVL.

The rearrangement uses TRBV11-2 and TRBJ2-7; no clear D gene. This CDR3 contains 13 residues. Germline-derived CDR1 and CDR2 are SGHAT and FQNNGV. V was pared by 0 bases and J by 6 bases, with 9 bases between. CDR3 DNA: TGTGCCAGCAGCTTAGATCGAGCGCGCGAGCAGTACTTC. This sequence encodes CASSLDRAREQYF.

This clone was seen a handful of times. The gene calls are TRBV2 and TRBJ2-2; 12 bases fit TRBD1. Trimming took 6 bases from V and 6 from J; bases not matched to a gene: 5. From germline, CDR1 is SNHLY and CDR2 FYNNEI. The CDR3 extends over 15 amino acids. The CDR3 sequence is CASRERDRGPGELFF. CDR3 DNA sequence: TGTGCCAGCAGAGAACGGGACAGGGGGCCCGGGGAGCTGTTTTTT.

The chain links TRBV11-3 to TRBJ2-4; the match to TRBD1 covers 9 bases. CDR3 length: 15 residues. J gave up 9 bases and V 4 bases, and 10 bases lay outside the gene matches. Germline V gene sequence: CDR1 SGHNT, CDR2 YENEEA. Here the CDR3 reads CASSSSPGQGRIQYF. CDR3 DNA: TGTGCCAGCAGCTCTTCACCGGGACAGGGACGCATTCAGTACTTC.

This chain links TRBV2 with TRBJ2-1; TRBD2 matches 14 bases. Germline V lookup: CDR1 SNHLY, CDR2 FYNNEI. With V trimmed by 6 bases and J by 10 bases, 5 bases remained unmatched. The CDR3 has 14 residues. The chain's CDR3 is CASREGLAGEEQFF. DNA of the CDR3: TGTGCCAGCAGGGAGGGACTAGCGGGAGAAGAGCAGTTCTTC.

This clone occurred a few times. CDR3 sequence: CASSPRGSYNEQFF. DNA for the CDR3: TGTGCCAGCAGCCCAAGGGGGTCCTACAATGAGCAGTTCTTC. The chain couples TRBV9 to TRBJ2-1; D might be TRBD1 (6 bases). V was clipped by 4 bases and J by 1 base, with 9 bases between them. Looked up from germline, CDR1 is SGDLS and CDR2 is YYNGEE. This CDR3 has 14 amino acids.

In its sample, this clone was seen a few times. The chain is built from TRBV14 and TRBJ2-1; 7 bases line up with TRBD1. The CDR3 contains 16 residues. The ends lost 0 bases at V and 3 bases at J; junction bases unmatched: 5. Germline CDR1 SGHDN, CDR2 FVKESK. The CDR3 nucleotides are TGTGCCAGCAGCCAAGAAGCCTGGACAGGCTACAATGAGCAGTTCTTC. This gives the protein CASSQEAWTGYNEQFF.

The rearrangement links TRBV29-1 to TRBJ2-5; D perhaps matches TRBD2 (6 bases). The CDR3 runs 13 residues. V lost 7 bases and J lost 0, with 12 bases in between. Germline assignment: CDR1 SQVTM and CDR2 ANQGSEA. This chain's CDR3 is CSGRGSNQETQYF. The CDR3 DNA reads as TGCAGCGGGAGGGGCAGCAACCAAGAGACCCAGTACTTC.

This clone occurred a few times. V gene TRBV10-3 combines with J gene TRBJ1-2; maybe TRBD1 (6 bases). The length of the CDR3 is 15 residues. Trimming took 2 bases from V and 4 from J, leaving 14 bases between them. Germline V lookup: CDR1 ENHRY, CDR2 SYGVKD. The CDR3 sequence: CAISEQGPSGYGYTF. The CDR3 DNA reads TGTGCCATCAGTGAGCAGGGGCCCTCGGGCTATGGCTACACCTTC.

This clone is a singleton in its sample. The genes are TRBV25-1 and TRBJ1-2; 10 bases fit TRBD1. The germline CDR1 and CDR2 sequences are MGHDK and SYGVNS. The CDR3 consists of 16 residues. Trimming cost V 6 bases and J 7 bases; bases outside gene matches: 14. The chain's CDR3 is CASRGRGTGVLGGYTF. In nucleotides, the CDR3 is TGTGCCAGCAGGGGCCGAGGGACAGGGGTCTTGGGTGGCTACACCTTC.

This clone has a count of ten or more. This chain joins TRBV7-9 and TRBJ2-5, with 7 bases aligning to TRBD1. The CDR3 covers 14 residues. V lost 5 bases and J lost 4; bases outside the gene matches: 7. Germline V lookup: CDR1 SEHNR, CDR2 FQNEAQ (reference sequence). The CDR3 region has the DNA TGTGCCAGCAGCCCACAGGGGCGATCAGAGACCCAGTACTTC. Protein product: CASSPQGRSETQYF. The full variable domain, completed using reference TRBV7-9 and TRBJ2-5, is DTGVSQNPRHKITKRGQNVTFRCDPISEHNRLYWYRQTLGQGPEFLTYFQNEAQLEKSRLLSDRFSAERPKGSFSTLEIQRTEQGDSAMYLCASSPQGRSETQYFGPGTRLLVL.

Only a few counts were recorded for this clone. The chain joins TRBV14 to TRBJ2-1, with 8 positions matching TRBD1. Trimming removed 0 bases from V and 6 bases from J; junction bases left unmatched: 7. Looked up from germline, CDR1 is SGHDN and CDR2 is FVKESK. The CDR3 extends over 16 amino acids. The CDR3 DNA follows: TGTGCCAGCAGCCAAGACGTTGGACAGGGCGCCAATGAGCAGTTCTTC. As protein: CASSQDVGQGANEQFF.

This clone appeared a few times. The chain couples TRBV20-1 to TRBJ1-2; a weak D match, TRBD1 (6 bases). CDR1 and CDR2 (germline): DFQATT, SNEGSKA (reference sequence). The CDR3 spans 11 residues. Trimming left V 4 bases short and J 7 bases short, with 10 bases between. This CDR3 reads CSATDSLGYTF. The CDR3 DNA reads TGCAGTGCTACGGACAGCCTTGGCTACACCTTC.

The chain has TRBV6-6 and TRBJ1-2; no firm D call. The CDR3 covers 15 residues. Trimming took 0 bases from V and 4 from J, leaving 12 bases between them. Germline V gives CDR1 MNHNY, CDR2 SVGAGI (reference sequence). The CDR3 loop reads CASSYSFSSLYGYTF. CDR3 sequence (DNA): TGTGCCAGCAGTTACTCGTTTAGTTCCCTCTATGGCTACACCTTC.

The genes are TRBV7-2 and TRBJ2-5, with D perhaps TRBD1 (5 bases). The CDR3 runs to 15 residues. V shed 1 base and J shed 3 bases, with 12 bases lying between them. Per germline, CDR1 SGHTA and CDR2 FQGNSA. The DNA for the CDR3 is TGTGCCAGCAGCTTAGTACCAACAGGCGAAGAGACCCAGTACTTC. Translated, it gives CASSLVPTGEETQYF.

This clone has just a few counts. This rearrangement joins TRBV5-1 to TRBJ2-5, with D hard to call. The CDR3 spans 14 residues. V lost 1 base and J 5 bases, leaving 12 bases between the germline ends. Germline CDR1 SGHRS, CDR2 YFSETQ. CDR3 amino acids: CASSLWSLEETQYF. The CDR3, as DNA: TGCGCCAGCAGCTTGTGGTCTCTTGAGGAGACCCAGTACTTC. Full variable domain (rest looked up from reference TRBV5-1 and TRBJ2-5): KAGVTQTPRYLIKTRGQQVTLSCSPISGHRSVSWYQQTPGQGLQFLFEYFSETQRNKGNFPGRFSGRQFSNSRSEMNVSTLELGDSALYLCASSLWSLEETQYFGPGTRLLVL.

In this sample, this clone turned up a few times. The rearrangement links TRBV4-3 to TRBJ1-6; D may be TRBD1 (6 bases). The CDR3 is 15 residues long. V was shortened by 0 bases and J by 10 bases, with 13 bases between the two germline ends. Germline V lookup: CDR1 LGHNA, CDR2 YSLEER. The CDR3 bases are TGCGCCAGCAGCCAAGAGGGTCAGGGGCAATCACCCCTCCACTTT. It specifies CASSQEGQGQSPLHF.

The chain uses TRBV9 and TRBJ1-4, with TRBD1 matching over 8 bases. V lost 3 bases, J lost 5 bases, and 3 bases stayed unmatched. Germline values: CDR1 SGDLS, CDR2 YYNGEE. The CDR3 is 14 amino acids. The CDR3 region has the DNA TGTGCCAGCAGCGGCGGGACAGGAAATGAAAAACTGTTTTTT. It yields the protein CASSGGTGNEKLFF. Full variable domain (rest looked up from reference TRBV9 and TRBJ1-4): DSGVTQTPKHLITATGQRVTLRCSPRSGDLSVYWYQQSLDQGLQFLIQYYNGEERAKGNILERFSAQQFPDLHSELNLSSLELGDSALYFCASSGGTGNEKLFFGSGTQLSVL.